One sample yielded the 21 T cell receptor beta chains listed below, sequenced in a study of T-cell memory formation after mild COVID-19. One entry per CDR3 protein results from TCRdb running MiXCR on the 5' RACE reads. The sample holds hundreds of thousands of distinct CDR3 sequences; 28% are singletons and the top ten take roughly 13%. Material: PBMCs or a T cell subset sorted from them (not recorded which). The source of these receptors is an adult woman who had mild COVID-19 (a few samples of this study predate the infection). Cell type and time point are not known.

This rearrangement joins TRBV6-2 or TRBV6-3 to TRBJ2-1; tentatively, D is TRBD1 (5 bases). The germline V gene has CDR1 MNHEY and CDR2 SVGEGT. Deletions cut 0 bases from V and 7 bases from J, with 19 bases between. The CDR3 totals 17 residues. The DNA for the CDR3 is TGTGCCAGCAGTTACTCCAGGGTAGCCTTGGAATATAATGAGCAGTTCTTC. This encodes CASSYSRVALEYNEQFF.

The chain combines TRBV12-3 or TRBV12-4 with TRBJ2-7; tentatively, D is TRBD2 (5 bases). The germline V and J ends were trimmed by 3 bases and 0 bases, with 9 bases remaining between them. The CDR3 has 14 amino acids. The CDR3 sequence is CASSFGDRSYEQYF. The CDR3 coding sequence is TGTGCCAGCAGTTTCGGGGATCGCTCCTACGAGCAGTACTTC.

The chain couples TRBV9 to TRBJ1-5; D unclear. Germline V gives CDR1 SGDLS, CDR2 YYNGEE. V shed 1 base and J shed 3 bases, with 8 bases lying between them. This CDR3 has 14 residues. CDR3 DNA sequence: TGTGCCAGCAGCGTAACCGGTTCCAATCAGCCCCAGCATTTT. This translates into CASSVTGSNQPQHF.

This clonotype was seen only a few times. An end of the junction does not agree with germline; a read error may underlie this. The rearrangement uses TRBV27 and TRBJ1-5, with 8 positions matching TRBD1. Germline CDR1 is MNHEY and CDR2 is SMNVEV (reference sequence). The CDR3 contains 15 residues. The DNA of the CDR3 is TGTGTCAGCAGGATAGACAGGGGAGGCAATCAGCCCCAGCATTTT. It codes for CVSRIDRGGNQPQHF.

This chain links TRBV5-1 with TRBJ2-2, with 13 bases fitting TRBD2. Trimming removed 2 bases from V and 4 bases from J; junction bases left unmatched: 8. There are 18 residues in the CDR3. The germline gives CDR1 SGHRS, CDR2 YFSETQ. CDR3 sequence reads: CASSFSTSGRAGTGELFF. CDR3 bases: TGCGCCAGCAGCTTCTCTACTAGCGGGAGGGCCGGCACCGGGGAGCTGTTTTTT. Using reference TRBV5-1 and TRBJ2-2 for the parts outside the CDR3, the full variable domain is KAGVTQTPRYLIKTRGQQVTLSCSPISGHRSVSWYQQTPGQGLQFLFEYFSETQRNKGNFPGRFSGRQFSNSRSEMNVSTLELGDSALYLCASSFSTSGRAGTGELFFGEGSRLTVL.

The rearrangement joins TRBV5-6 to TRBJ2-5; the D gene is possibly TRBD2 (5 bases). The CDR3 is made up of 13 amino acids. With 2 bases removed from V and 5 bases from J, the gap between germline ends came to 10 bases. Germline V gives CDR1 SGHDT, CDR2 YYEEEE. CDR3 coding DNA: TGTGCCAGCAGCTTCACCGAGCGGGAGACCCAGTACTTC. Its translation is CASSFTERETQYF.

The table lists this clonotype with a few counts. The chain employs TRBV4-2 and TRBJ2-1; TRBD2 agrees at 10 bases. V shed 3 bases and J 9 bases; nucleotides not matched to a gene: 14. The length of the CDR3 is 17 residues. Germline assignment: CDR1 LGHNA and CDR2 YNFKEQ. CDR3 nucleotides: TGTGCCAGCAGCCAGACCCGGGGGCTAGCGGGAGTTTTTGAGCAGTTCTTC. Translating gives CASSQTRGLAGVFEQFF.

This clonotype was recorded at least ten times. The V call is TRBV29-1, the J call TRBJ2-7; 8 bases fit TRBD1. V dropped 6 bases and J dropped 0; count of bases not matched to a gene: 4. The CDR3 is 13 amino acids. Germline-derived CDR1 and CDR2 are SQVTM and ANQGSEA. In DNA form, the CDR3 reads TGCAGCGTGTGGGACAGGAGCTCCTACGAGCAGTACTTC. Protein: CSVWDRSSYEQYF.

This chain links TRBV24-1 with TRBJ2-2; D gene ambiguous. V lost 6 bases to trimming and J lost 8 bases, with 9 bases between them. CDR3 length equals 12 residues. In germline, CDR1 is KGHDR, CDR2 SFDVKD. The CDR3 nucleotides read TGTGCCACCAGTAGATCCCTAGGGGAGCTGTTTTTT. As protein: CATSRSLGELFF.

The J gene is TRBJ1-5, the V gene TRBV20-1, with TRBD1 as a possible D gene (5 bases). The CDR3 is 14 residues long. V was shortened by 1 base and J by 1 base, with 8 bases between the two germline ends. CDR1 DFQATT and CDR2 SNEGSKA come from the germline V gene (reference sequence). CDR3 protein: CSARVGQSNQPQHF. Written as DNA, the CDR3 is TGCAGTGCTAGAGTGGGGCAGAGCAATCAGCCCCAGCATTTT.

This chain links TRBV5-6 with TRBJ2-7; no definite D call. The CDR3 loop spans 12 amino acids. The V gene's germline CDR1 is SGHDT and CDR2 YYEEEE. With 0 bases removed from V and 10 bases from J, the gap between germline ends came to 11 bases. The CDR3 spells CASSLGDFLQYF. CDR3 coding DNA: TGTGCCAGCAGCTTGGGTGACTTCCTACAGTACTTC.

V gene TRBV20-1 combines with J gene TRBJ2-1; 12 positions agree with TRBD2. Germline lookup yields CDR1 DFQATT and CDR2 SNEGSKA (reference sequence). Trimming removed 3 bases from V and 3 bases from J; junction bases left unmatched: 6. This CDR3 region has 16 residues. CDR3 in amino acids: CSARTSGSNIYNEQFF. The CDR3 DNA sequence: TGCAGTGCTAGGACTAGCGGGAGTAATATCTACAATGAGCAGTTCTTC.

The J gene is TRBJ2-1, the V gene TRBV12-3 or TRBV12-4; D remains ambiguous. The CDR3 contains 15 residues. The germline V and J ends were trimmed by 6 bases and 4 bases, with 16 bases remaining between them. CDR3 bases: TGTGCCAGCAGCTTCGGTGTATCGAAGTACAATGAGCAGTTCTTC. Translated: CASSFGVSKYNEQFF.

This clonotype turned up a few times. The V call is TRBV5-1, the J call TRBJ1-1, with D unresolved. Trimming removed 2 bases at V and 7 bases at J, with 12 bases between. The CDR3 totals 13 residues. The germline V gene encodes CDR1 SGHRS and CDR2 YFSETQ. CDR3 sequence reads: CASSFRADGEAFF. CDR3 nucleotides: TGCGCCAGCAGCTTCCGGGCCGACGGTGAAGCTTTCTTT.

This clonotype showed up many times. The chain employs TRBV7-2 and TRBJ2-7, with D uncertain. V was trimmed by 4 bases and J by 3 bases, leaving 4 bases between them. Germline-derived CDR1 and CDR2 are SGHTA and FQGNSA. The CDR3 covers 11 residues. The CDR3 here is CASSSHYEQYF. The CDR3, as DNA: TGTGCCAGCAGCTCTCACTACGAGCAGTACTTC.

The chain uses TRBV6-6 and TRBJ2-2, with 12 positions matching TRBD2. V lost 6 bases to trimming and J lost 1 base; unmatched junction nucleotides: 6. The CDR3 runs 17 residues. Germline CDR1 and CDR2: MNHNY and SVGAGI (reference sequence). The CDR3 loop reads CASRTLAGGENTGELFF. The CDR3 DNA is TGTGCCAGCAGGACGCTAGCGGGGGGGGAGAACACCGGGGAGCTGTTTTTT.

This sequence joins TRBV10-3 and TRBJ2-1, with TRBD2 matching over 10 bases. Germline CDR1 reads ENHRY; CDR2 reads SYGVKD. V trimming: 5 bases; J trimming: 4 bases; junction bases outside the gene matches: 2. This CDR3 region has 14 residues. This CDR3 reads CAISLAGEYNEQFF. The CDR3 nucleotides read TGTGCCATCAGTCTAGCGGGGGAGTACAATGAGCAGTTCTTC.

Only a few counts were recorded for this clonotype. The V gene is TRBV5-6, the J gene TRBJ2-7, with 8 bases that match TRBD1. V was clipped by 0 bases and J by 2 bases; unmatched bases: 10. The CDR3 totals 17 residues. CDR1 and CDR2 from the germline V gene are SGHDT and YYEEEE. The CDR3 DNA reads TGTGCCAGCAGCTTGGGGGGGCCCAGGGGGCCTACCTACGAGCAGTACTTC. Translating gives CASSLGGPRGPTYEQYF.

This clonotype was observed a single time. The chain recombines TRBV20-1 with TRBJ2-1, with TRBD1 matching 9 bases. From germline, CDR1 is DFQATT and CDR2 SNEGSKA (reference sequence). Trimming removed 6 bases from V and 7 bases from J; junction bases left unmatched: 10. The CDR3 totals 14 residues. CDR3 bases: TGCAGTGCCGGCACCGGGACAGGGCCTAATGAGCAGTTCTTC. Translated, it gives CSAGTGTGPNEQFF.

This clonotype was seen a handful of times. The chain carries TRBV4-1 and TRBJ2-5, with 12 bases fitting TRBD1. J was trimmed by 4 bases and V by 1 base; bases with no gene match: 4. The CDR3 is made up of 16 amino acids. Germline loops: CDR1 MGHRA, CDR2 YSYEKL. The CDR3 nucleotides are TGCGCCAGCAGCCAAGCGGGACAGGGGGCGGGAGAGACCCAGTACTTC. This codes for CASSQAGQGAGETQYF.

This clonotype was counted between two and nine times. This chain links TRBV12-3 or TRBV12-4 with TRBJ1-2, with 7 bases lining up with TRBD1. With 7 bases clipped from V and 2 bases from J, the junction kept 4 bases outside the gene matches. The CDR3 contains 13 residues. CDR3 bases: TGTGCCAGCAACCGGGACAGCAACTATGGCTACACCTTC. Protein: CASNRDSNYGYTF.